These 17 T cell receptor beta chains were all obtained from the same sample, sequenced in a study of shared clonotypes between healthy human individuals. Libraries were prepared by immunoSEQ multiplex PCR; TCRdb keeps only in-frame clonotypes and omits some of them. The sample includes under 2,500,000 clones, approximately 96% of them seen just once. Sequencing was carried out using naive CD4+ T cells sorted from blood. Indicated subset: CD45RA+ positively selected. These receptors were obtained from a young man in good health.

V is TRBV4-3 and J is TRBJ1-6, with 9 bases that match TRBD1. The length of the CDR3 is 21 residues. CDR1 is LGHNA and CDR2 is YSLEER in the germline V gene. The V gene end was trimmed by 1 base and the J gene end by 7 bases; junction bases not matched to a gene: 20. The CDR3 region has the DNA TGCGCCAGCAGCCAAGTTGCGGGTTTTTGGGACAGGGAATCTGGAAATTCACCCCTCCACTTT. This codes for CASSQVAGFWDRESGNSPLHF.

This clone showed up just once. The chain carries TRBV7-2 and TRBJ1-2; D ambiguous. CDR1 is SGHTA and CDR2 is FQGNSA in the germline V gene. The V end was cut by 5 bases, the J end by 8 bases, with 12 bases between. The CDR3 sequence is 12 residues long. CDR3 residues: CASSPPGRGYTF. DNA of the CDR3: TGTGCCAGCAGCCCGCCGGGTCGGGGCTACACCTTC.

The chain recombines TRBV5-1 with TRBJ1-2, with D tentatively TRBD1 (5 bases). V dropped 3 bases and J dropped 8 bases, with 14 bases sitting between them. Germline lookup yields CDR1 SGHRS and CDR2 YFSETQ. This CDR3 is 13 amino acids long. The CDR3 sequence: CASSSLRDWGYTF. In DNA form, the CDR3 reads TGCGCCAGCAGCTCCCTCAGGGATTGGGGCTACACCTTC.

V and J are TRBV5-1 and TRBJ1-1; possible D gene TRBD1, 5 bases. Trimming stripped 0 bases from V and 1 base from J, with 19 bases between. The CDR3 runs to 18 residues. Germline loops: CDR1 SGHRS, CDR2 YFSETQ. The DNA for the CDR3 is TGCGCCAGCAGCTTGGTTATAGGTGTCGGGGCGGGGAACACTGAAGCTTTCTTT. It codes for CASSLVIGVGAGNTEAFF.

V usage is TRBV5-6 and J usage is TRBJ2-5, with 7 bases matching TRBD1. The CDR3 length is 16 residues. Losses at the gene ends were 3 bases for V and 2 bases for J; bases not matched to a gene: 10. CDR1 and CDR2 (germline): SGHDT, YYEEEE. The CDR3 nucleotides are TGTGCCAGCAGCTCATTCTCCGGGACAGTACAAGAGACCCAGTACTTC. Encoded protein: CASSSFSGTVQETQYF.

The chain is built from TRBV7-9 and TRBJ1-4; unclear D gene. Germline V CDR1 and CDR2: SEHNR, FQNEAQ (reference sequence). V was pared by 5 bases and J by 4 bases, with 14 bases between. The CDR3 is 15 residues long. CDR3 region: CASSPSNQVNEKLFF. The CDR3 nucleotides are TGTGCCAGCAGCCCCTCAAATCAGGTTAATGAAAAACTGTTTTTT. Combining the CDR3 with reference TRBV7-9 and TRBJ1-4 gives the whole variable domain DTGVSQNPRHKITKRGQNVTFRCDPISEHNRLYWYRQTLGQGPEFLTYFQNEAQLEKSRLLSDRFSAERPKGSFSTLEIQRTEQGDSAMYLCASSPSNQVNEKLFFGSGTQLSVL.

The chain carries TRBV6-5 and TRBJ2-7; 10 positions match TRBD2. CDR1 and CDR2 (germline): MNHEY, SVGAGI. The CDR3 sequence is 15 residues long. The V segment lost 7 bases and the J segment 1 base; nucleotides outside the gene matches: 7. The CDR3 is CASKRLAGDSYEQYF. The CDR3 coding sequence is TGTGCCAGCAAGCGACTAGCGGGCGATTCCTACGAGCAGTACTTC.

Comments on this clone: The same CDR3 arises from other DNA sequences in this sample as well. The gene calls are TRBV7-2 and TRBJ2-7; D is ambiguous. Germline CDR1 reads SGHTA; CDR2 reads FQGNSA. Trimming took 1 base from V and 2 from J, leaving 12 bases between them. The CDR3 extends over 15 amino acids. CDR3 loop: CASSLEGRRPYEQYF. CDR3 in DNA: TGTGCCAGCAGCTTAGAAGGGCGGAGACCCTACGAGCAGTACTTC.

The genes are TRBV25-1 and TRBJ2-7; D gene ambiguous. The CDR3 consists of 14 residues. Per the germline V gene, CDR1 is MGHDK and CDR2 is SYGVNS. V gave up 7 bases and J gave up 4 bases, with 17 bases separating them. The CDR3 loop reads CASTQGTARYEQYF. In DNA, the CDR3 is TGTGCCAGCACTCAAGGTACTGCAAGATACGAGCAGTACTTC.

This chain links TRBV4-1 with TRBJ2-7, with D perhaps matching TRBD1 or TRBD2 (6 bases each). The CDR3 consists of 15 residues. Germline loops: CDR1 MGHRA, CDR2 YSYEKL. V lost 1 base and J lost 5, with 15 bases in between. The CDR3 sequence is CASSQGLRGLDEQYF. In nucleotides, the CDR3 is TGCGCCAGCAGCCAAGGCCTTCGGGGGCTGGACGAGCAGTACTTC.

About this clone itself: The sample has other DNA sequences that encode this CDR3 too. CDR3 nucleotide sequence: TGCGCCAGCAGCCTAGACAGTCCGAACACCGGGGAGCTGTTTTTT. Its translation: CASSLDSPNTGELFF. This chain uses TRBV5-1 with TRBJ2-2; perhaps TRBD1 as D (5 bases). Germline V CDR1 and CDR2: SGHRS, YFSETQ. V was trimmed by 4 bases and J by 0 bases, leaving 10 bases between them. This CDR3 has 15 residues. The full variable domain, with the rest looked up from reference TRBV5-1 and TRBJ2-2, is KAGVTQTPRYLIKTRGQQVTLSCSPISGHRSVSWYQQTPGQGLQFLFEYFSETQRNKGNFPGRFSGRQFSNSRSEMNVSTLELGDSALYLCASSLDSPNTGELFFGEGSRLTVL.

The gene calls are TRBV6-6 and TRBJ2-3; D not certain. Germline assignment: CDR1 MNHNY and CDR2 SVGAGI (reference sequence). V was trimmed by 4 bases and J by 0 bases, leaving 8 bases between them. This CDR3 region has 14 residues. The CDR3 is CASSSPLSTDTQYF. The CDR3, as DNA: TGTGCCAGCAGTTCCCCCCTGAGCACAGATACGCAGTATTTT.

V is TRBV10-2 and J is TRBJ1-1; D uncertain. V shed 6 bases and J shed 0 bases, with 5 bases lying between them. Germline values: CDR1 WSHSY, CDR2 SAAADI. The CDR3 consists of 12 residues. DNA of the CDR3: TGCGCCAGCAGGGATATGAACACTGAAGCTTTCTTT. Its translation: CASRDMNTEAFF.

The chain carries TRBV19 and TRBJ1-4; weak D call: TRBD1 (5 bases). Germline CDR1 LNHDA, CDR2 SQIVND (reference sequence). V gave up 4 bases and J gave up 1 base, with 10 bases separating them. This CDR3 comprises 15 residues. In DNA, the CDR3 is TGTGCCAGTAGTACTAACGACAGAACTAATGAAAAACTGTTTTTT. Its protein product is CASSTNDRTNEKLFF.

V usage is TRBV5-6 and J usage is TRBJ1-3, with D perhaps matching TRBD1 (6 bases). CDR3 length equals 14 residues. Trimming left V 3 bases short and J 3 bases short, with 10 bases between. CDR1 is SGHDT, CDR2 YYEEEE, per germline. The CDR3, as DNA: TGTGCCAGCAGCTCGCAGGGGTTTGGAAACACCATATATTTT. Residues: CASSSQGFGNTIYF. The complete variable domain, with remaining parts taken from reference TRBV5-6 and TRBJ1-3, reads DAGVTQSPTHLIKTRGQQVTLRCSPKSGHDTVSWYQQALGQGPQFIFQYYEEEERQRGNFPDRFSGHQFPNYSSELNVNALLLGDSALYLCASSSQGFGNTIYFGEGSWLTVV.

J is TRBJ2-4 and V is TRBV19; perhaps TRBD2 as D (7 bases). V was cut by 1 base and J by 0 bases, with 10 bases left in between. The germline V gene has CDR1 LNHDA and CDR2 SQIVND (reference sequence). CDR3 length: 16 residues. This CDR3 reads CASSIVGGLAKNIQYF. The CDR3 DNA reads TGTGCCAGTAGTATAGTCGGGGGGCTAGCCAAAAACATTCAGTACTTC.

This sequence joins TRBV2 and TRBJ2-7; 10 bases are a match to TRBD1. V shed 2 bases, J shed 6 bases, and the junction held 7 bases outside the gene matches. CDR1 is SNHLY and CDR2 is FYNNEI in the germline V gene. This CDR3 is 15 amino acids long. CDR3 DNA sequence: TGTGCCAGCAGTGAATCACCGGGACAGGGGTTCGAGCAGTACTTC. Its translation: CASSESPGQGFEQYF.